This T cell receptor beta chain was obtained from a study of blood T cell repertoires in COVID-19. Study at large: The study drew acute and convalescent COVID-19 samples from the United States, Italy and Spain.

V was cut by 8 bases and J by 1 base, with 11 bases left in between. This CDR3 is 13 amino acids long. The germline gives CDR1 SNHLY, CDR2 FYNNEI. Per the original methods: From reference gene primer amplification, estimates of nucleated cell counts were derived. Only in-frame clones appear in the TCRdb table, and some are missing; sequencing was by immunoSEQ multiplex PCR. D and trimming were read from the DNA, whereas the V and J calls and clone size are those reported in that table. Here the sample spans tens of thousands of clones, about 86% being singletons. The V gene is TRBV2, the J gene TRBJ1-1, with D unresolved. The origin of this receptor is a man aged 50-60 years with active COVID-19. The sequencing sample was made of peripheral blood. The CDR3 DNA follows: TGTGCCAGCCTGAGGGTGACGAACACTGAAGCTTTCTTT. Translating it yields CASLRVTNTEAFF.